This T cell receptor (beta chain) was sequenced in a study of blood T cell repertoires in COVID-19. Study-level information: Donors in the United States, Italy and Spain gave samples during acute or convalescent COVID-19.

Using immunoSEQ multiplex PCR, the repertoire was profiled, and TCRdb retains in-frame clones only, with some absent. The sample lists under 500,000 clones, approximately 90% occurring once. Germline V gene sequence: CDR1 SQVTM, CDR2 ANQGSEA. This CDR3 spans 12 amino acids. V shed 7 bases and J shed 2 bases, with 11 bases lying between them. Sequenced material: PBMCs or T cells enriched from blood (not recorded which). The V and J genes are TRBV29-1 and TRBJ2-5, with a weak D call TRBD2 (6 bases). The receptor was derived from a woman under 30 with acute COVID-19. CDR3 DNA sequence: TGCAGCGGGCGGGGCAATCAAGAGACCCAGTACTTC. As protein: CSGRGNQETQYF.